This T cell receptor beta chain appears in the sequencing data of a study of human thymus T cells. TCRdb's table, derived via immunoSEQ multiplex PCR, lists solely in-frame clones and lacks some. This sample yields some 78,000 clones, of which roughly 96% are seen a single time; under 0.035% belongs to the top ten. Thymic resections from corrective heart surgery supplied the tissue. Samples came from healthy Finnish infants during open corrective cardiac surgery. The table lists this clone with a count of one. Its antigen is unidentified. Findings and caveats of the study: Thymic and blood repertoires appeared to display a bias in their usage of V and J genes. Unrelated individuals reportedly shared highly overlapping thymic TCR repertoires.

Germline CDR1 MNHNS, CDR2 SASEGT. The CDR3 spans 16 residues. The V gene lost 3 bases and the J gene lost 6 bases, with 21 bases spanning the gap. The specimen was thymus tissue. The source of this sequence is a boy under two years old with a congenital heart defect but otherwise immunologically healthy. The rearrangement links TRBV6-1 to TRBJ2-7; D ambiguous. CDR3 region: CASSEGRSYLLGEQYF. CDR3 in DNA: TGTGCCAGCAGTGAGGGCAGGTCATACCTCCTGGGCGAGCAGTACTTC.